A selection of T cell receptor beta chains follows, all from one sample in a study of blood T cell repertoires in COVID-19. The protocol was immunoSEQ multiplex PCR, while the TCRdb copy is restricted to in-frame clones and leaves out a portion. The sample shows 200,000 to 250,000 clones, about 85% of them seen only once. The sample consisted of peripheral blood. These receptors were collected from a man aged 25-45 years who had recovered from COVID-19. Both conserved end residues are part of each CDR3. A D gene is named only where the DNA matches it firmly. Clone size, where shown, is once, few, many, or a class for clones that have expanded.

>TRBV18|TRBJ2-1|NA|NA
CASSPGSGSYNEQFF
TGTGCCAGCTCACCAGGATCAGGCTCCTACAATGAGCAGTTCTTC
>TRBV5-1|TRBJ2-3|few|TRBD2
CASSSGGGAPDTQYF
TGCGCCAGCAGCTCGGGCGGGGGGGCCCCAGATACGCAGTATTTT
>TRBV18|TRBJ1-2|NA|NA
CASSPVGAYGYTF
TGTGCCAGCTCACCAGTAGGGGCCTATGGCTACACCTTC
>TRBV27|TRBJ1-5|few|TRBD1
CASSLTGTDQPQHF
TGTGCCAGCAGTTTAACGGGGACAGATCAGCCCCAGCATTTT
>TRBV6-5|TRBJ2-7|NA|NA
CASRGRYYEQYF
TGTGCCAGCAGGGGCAGATACTACGAGCAGTACTTC
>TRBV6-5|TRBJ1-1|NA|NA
CASGTRDEAFF
TGTGCCAGCGGAACCAGGGATGAAGCTTTCTTT
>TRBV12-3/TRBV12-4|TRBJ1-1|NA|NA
CASRLVVTEAFF
TGTGCCAGCAGACTGGTGGTAACTGAAGCTTTCTTT
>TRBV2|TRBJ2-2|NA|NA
CASSGTGSANTGELFF
TGTGCCAGCAGCGGTACAGGGAGTGCGAACACCGGGGAGCTGTTTTTT
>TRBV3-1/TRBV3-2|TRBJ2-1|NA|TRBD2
CASSPTSGGARSYNEQFF
TGTGCCAGCAGCCCTACTAGCGGGGGGGCCAGGTCCTACAATGAGCAGTTCTTC
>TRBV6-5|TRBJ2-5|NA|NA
CASSYSAAPGETQYF
TGTGCCAGCAGTTACTCGGCGGCTCCGGGAGAGACCCAGTACTTC
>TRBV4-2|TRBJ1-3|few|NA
CASSQGANGDTIYF
TGTGCCAGCAGCCAAGGAGCAAACGGAGACACCATATATTTT
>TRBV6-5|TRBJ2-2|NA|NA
CASSQGPYTGELFF
TGTGCCAGCAGTCAGGGTCCTTACACCGGGGAGCTGTTTTTT
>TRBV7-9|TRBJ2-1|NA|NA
CASSSWGDEQFF
TGTGCCAGCAGCTCCTGGGGGGATGAGCAGTTCTTC
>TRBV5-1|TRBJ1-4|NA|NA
CASSSQGGEKLFF
TGCGCCAGCAGCAGTCAGGGTGGGGAAAAACTGTTTTTT
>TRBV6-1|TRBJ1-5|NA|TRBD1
CASSGRDRYSNQPQHF
TGTGCCAGCAGTGGACGGGACAGATATAGCAATCAGCCCCAGCATTTT
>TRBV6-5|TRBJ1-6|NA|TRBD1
CASNPTGDSPLHF
TGTGCCAGCAACCCGACAGGGGATTCACCCCTCCACTTT
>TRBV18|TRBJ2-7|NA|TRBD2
CASSPAGLAYEQYF
TGTGCCAGCTCACCGGCGGGACTAGCATACGAGCAGTACTTC
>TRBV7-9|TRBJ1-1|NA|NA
CASNRPNTEAFF
TGTGCCAGCAACAGGCCTAACACTGAAGCTTTCTTT
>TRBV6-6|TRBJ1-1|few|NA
CASSIQGGNTEAFF
TGTGCCAGCAGCATACAGGGTGGTAACACTGAAGCTTTCTTT
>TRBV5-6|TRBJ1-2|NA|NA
CASSPVRTAEPYGYTF
TGTGCCAGCAGCCCCGTTCGGACAGCCGAACCCTATGGCTACACCTTC
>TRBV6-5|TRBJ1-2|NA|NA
CASSYGALNYGYTF
TGTGCCAGCAGCTACGGGGCATTGAACTATGGCTACACCTTC
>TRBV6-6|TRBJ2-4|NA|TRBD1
CASSPGTGPLNIQYF
TGTGCCAGCAGCCCGGGGACAGGGCCTCTAAACATTCAGTACTTC
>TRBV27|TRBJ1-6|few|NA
CASSSLPNSPLHF
TGTGCCAGCAGTAGTCTACCGAATTCACCCCTCCACTTT
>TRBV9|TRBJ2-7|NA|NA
CASSVRQESYEQYF
TGTGCCAGCAGCGTCCGACAGGAATCCTACGAGCAGTACTTC
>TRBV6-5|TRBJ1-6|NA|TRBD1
CASQGAGNSPLHF
TGTGCCAGCCAGGGGGCCGGAAATTCACCCCTCCACTTT
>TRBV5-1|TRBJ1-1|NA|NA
CASSSQGWNTEAFF
TGCGCCAGCAGCTCCCAGGGCTGGAACACTGAAGCTTTCTTT
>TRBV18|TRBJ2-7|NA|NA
CASSPGAGETYEQYF
TGTGCCAGCTCACCGGGAGCCGGGGAGACGTACGAGCAGTACTTC
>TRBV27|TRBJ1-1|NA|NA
CASSLRAGTEAFF
TGTGCCAGCAGTTTAAGGGCGGGCACTGAAGCTTTCTTT
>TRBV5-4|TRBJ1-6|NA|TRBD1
CASSLWGGQGANSPLHF
TGTGCCAGCAGCTTGTGGGGGGGACAGGGGGCGAATTCACCCCTCCACTTT
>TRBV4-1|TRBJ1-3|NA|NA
CASSRNRDTGNTIYF
TGCGCCAGCAGCCGCAATCGGGACACCGGAAACACCATATATTTT
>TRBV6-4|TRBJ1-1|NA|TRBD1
CASSPDRTNTEAFF
TGTGCCAGCAGCCCGGACAGGACTAACACTGAAGCTTTCTTT
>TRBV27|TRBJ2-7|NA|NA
CASRARYEQYF
TGTGCCAGCAGGGCCAGATACGAGCAGTACTTC
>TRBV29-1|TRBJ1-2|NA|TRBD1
CSGLGQGFYGYTF
TGCAGCGGCCTAGGACAGGGATTCTATGGCTACACCTTC
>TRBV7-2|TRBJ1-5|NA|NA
CASSRRDSFQPQHF
TGTGCCAGCAGCCGGAGAGACTCTTTTCAGCCCCAGCATTTT
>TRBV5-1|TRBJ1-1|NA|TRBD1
CASSPRTGGNTEAFF
TGCGCCAGCAGCCCGAGGACAGGGGGGAACACTGAAGCTTTCTTT
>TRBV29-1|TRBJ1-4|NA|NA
CSVVWGATNEKLFF
TGCAGCGTTGTTTGGGGGGCAACTAATGAAAAACTGTTTTTT
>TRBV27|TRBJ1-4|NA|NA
CASSLTGQQEKLFF
TGTGCCAGCAGTTTAACGGGACAACAGGAAAAACTGTTTTTT
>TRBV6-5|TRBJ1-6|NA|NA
CASSYSTRSPLHF
TGTGCCAGCAGTTACTCGACAAGATCACCCCTCCACTTT
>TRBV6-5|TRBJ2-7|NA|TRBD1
CASRALTGGNYEQYF
TGTGCCAGCAGAGCTTTGACAGGGGGCAACTACGAGCAGTACTTC
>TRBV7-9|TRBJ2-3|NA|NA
CASSAPWASQYF
TGTGCCAGCAGCGCGCCGTGGGCGTCGCAGTATTTT
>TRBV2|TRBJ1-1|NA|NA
CASSVGLPEAFF
TGTGCCAGCAGTGTGGGACTGCCTGAAGCTTTCTTT
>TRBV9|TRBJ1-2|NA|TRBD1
CASSLTGGSYGYTF
TGTGCCAGCAGCCTAACAGGGGGGAGCTATGGCTACACCTTC
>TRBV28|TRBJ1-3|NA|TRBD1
CASRTGTGRNTIYF
TGTGCCAGCAGAACCGGGACAGGGAGAAACACCATATATTTT
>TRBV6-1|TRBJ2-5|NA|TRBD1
CASSARVPGQGGETQYF
TGTGCCAGCAGTGCTAGAGTACCGGGACAGGGAGGGGAGACCCAGTACTTC
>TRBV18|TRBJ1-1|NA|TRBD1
CASSTGTGGEAFF
TGTGCCAGCTCTACCGGAACAGGGGGAGAAGCTTTCTTT
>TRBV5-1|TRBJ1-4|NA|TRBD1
CASSPGTGAPTNEKLFF
TGCGCCAGCAGCCCCGGTACAGGGGCGCCAACTAATGAAAAACTGTTTTTT
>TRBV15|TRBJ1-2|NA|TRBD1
CATSSISGTGAARYGYTF
TGTGCCACCAGCTCGATTTCCGGGACAGGGGCCGCGCGCTATGGCTACACCTTC
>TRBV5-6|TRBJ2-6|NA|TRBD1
CASRQMDRVAGANVLTF
TGTGCCAGCAGACAAATGGACAGGGTAGCTGGGGCCAACGTCCTGACTTTC
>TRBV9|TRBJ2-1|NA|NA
CASSVVGRGNYNEQFF
TGTGCCAGCAGCGTAGTAGGCAGGGGTAACTACAATGAGCAGTTCTTC
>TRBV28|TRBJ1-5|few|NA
CASSLYLRGGRFQPQHF
TGTGCCAGCAGTTTATACCTGCGGGGGGGGCGCTTTCAGCCCCAGCATTTT
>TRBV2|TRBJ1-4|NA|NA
CASSQTGGGEKLFF
TGTGCCAGCAGTCAGACAGGCGGGGGTGAAAAACTGTTTTTT